This T cell receptor beta chain was identified in a study of shared clonotypes between healthy human individuals. Broader study findings: Though the depth was large, rarefaction showed that sorted-subset sequencing was incomplete.

Deletions cut 0 bases from V and 2 bases from J, with 9 bases between. This CDR3 spans 14 amino acids. Germline CDR1 and CDR2: SGHDT and YYEEEE. About this clone: What it recognizes is unknown.

Produced via immunoSEQ multiplex PCR; TCRdb's table is partial and in-frame only. The top ten clones hold roughly 0.1% of a sample with roughly 590,000 clones, just under 97% of them seen once. The naive CD8 subset, CD45RO-negative cells positively selected for CCR7, excluded terminally differentiated effector memory CD45RA+ cells. This chain joins TRBV5-6 and TRBJ2-7; a weak D match, TRBD1 (5 bases). The clonotype comes from a woman in her twenties or thirties in good health. The sample taken for sequencing was naive CD8+ T cells sorted from blood. DNA for the CDR3: TGTGCCAGCAGCTTGGGACAGAGAGCCTACGAGCAGTACTTC. Its protein is CASSLGQRAYEQYF.